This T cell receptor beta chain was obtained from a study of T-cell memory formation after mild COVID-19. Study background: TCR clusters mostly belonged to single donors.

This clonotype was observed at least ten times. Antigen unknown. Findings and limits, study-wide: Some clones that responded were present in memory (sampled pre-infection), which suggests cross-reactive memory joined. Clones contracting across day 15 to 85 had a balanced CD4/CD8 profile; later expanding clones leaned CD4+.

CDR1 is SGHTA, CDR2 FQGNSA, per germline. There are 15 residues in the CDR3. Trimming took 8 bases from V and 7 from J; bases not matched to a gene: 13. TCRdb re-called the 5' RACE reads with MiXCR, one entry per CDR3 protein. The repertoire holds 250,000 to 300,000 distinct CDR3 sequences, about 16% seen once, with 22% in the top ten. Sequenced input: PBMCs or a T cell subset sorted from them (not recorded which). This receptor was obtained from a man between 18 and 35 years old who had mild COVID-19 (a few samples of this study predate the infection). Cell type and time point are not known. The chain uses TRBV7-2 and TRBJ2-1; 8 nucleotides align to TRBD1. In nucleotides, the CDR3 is TGTGCCAGCCGACGTAGCGGACAGGGCTTAAATGAGCAGTTCTTC. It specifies CASRRSGQGLNEQFF.